This TCR beta chain comes out of a study of identical twins. Study findings and constraints: Memory repertoires lacked the insertion deficit that abundant cord blood beta clonotypes showed. Out-of-frame sharing of TCR alpha in monozygotic twins was underestimated by models.

Many counts were recorded for this clonotype. The antigen is undetermined. TCRdb used MiXCR to reprocess the 5' RACE reads, holding one entry per CDR3 protein. The table records 400,000 to 650,000 distinct CDR3 sequences, less than 25% of them present only once. In addition, the sample was reused for a study of T cells expressing NK-cell markers. From that study: With respect to HCMV, most of the eight sequenced donors were seropositive, and one was seronegative. No clear determination of HCMV specificity was made for expanded NKG2C+ T cell clones.

Source material: CD4+ T cells sorted from blood. The clonotype originates from a woman between 18 and 29 years old in good health.

Here the CDR3 DNA reads TGTGCCAGCGCGGTCGGAGGTATCCCACCCTTAGGAGAGCAGTACTTC. It translates to CASAVGGIPPLGEQYF. This chain links TRBV28 with TRBJ2-7, with TRBD2 as a possible D gene (5 bases). Trimming removed 8 bases from V and 7 bases from J, with 27 bases in between. The CDR3 spans 16 residues. Germline assignment: CDR1 MDHEN and CDR2 SYDVKM.